This TCR beta chain comes out of a study of blood T cell repertoires in COVID-19. Study background: The origin of the acute and convalescent COVID-19 samples was the United States, Italy and Spain. PBMCs, B-cell-depleted T cells, or T cells provided the cDNA or gDNA that made up the material.

Study processing details: The assay estimated nucleated cells by amplifying reference gene primers. Repertoires were generated with immunoSEQ multiplex PCR, while TCRdb's copy carries only in-frame clones and drops some. V and J calls and clone size are as listed in that table; D and trimming were resolved from the DNA. The sample has 300,000 or so clones; about nine tenths are singletons. The V gene's germline CDR1 is MGHRA and CDR2 YSYEKL. The CDR3 spans 17 residues. V was pared by 0 bases and J by 2 bases, with 4 bases of the junction left unmatched. This clone was counted between two and nine times.

V usage is TRBV4-1 and J usage is TRBJ2-3; 11 nucleotides align to TRBD2. The clonotype was recovered from a man aged 50 to 59 with active or convalescent COVID-19. What was sequenced was peripheral blood. The CDR3 DNA is TGCGCCAGCAGCCAAGAACTAGCGGGGGCGTACACAGATACGCAGTATTTT. Translation gives CASSQELAGAYTDTQYF.